One and the same sample provided the 15 T cell receptor beta chains below, sequenced in a study of long-term antiretroviral therapy in people with HIV. Survey-level resolution applied to immunoSEQ assay v3.0. TCRdb's copy holds only in-frame clones and misses some; the assay was immunoSEQ multiplex PCR. The table has 25,000 to 35,000 clones, over 80% seen once. Sequenced material: unsorted PBMCs, taken 3.2 years before starting antiretroviral therapy. These receptors all stem from a man aged 45 to 65 with HIV.

The V and J genes are TRBV6-6 and TRBJ2-1; D may be TRBD2 (5 bases). CDR1 and CDR2 (germline): MNHNY, SVGAGI (reference sequence). V was trimmed by 3 bases and J by 0 bases, leaving 9 bases between them. This CDR3 region has 15 residues. The CDR3 loop reads CASSYSAGSYNEQFF. Written as DNA, the CDR3 is TGTGCCAGCAGTTATAGCGCAGGCTCCTACAATGAGCAGTTCTTC.

The chain uses TRBV21-1 and TRBJ1-4. TRBV21-1 is a listed pseudogene. The CDR3 sequence is 12 residues long. The CDR3 loop is CASRWGYEKLFF. The CDR3 DNA is TGTGCCAGCAGATGGGGTTACGAAAAACTGTTTTTT.

The chain uses TRBV7-3 and TRBJ1-1, with TRBD1 matching 8 bases. From germline, CDR1 is SGHTA and CDR2 FQGTGA. The CDR3 loop spans 14 amino acids. Trimming at V came to 3 bases and at J to 2 bases, leaving 2 bases not matched to a gene. The CDR3 loop reads CASSLQGANTEAFF. As DNA, the CDR3 is TGTGCCAGCAGCTTGCAGGGGGCAAACACTGAAGCTTTCTTT. Complete variable domain (other parts from reference TRBV7-3 and TRBJ1-1): GAGVSQTPSNKVTEKGKYVELRCDPISGHTALYWYRQSLGQGPEFLIYFQGTGAADDSGLPNDRFFAVRPEGSVSTLKIQRTERGDSAVYLCASSLQGANTEAFFGQGTRLTVV.

V is TRBV4-3 and J is TRBJ2-7; D gene unclear. V was shortened by 0 bases and J by 6 bases, with 9 bases between the two germline ends. The CDR3 loop spans 13 amino acids. Germline CDR1 LGHNA, CDR2 YSLEER. CDR3 in amino acids: CASSQDGWGEQYF. The CDR3 region has the DNA TGCGCCAGCAGCCAAGATGGATGGGGCGAGCAGTACTTC.

The V gene is TRBV9, the J gene TRBJ1-2; D gene unclear. Trimming removed 0 bases at V and 4 bases at J, with 19 bases between. Germline CDR1 SGDLS, CDR2 YYNGEE. The CDR3 consists of 17 residues. The chain's CDR3 is CASSVAYEAFETYGYTF. The CDR3 region has the DNA TGTGCCAGCAGCGTAGCTTATGAGGCCTTTGAGACCTATGGCTACACCTTC.

The chain carries TRBV6-6 and TRBJ2-6; D is possibly TRBD2 (5 bases). From germline, CDR1 is MNHNY and CDR2 SVGAGI (reference sequence). V lost 5 bases to trimming and J lost 1 base, with 9 bases between them. The CDR3 consists of 15 residues. The CDR3 here is CASSKRESGANVLTF. CDR3 nucleotide sequence: TGTGCCAGCAGTAAACGGGAATCTGGGGCCAACGTCCTGACTTTC.

The rearrangement joins TRBV18 to TRBJ2-5, with TRBD2 matching over 9 bases. This CDR3 comprises 15 residues. After removal of 6 bases from V and 3 bases from J, the junction contained 8 bases not matched to a gene. CDR1 and CDR2 from the germline V gene are KGHSH and LQKENI. The CDR3 nucleotides are TGTGCCAGCTCCCCGAGTTTAGCGGGGGAAGAGACCCAGTACTTC. Translated, it gives CASSPSLAGEETQYF.

Only one count was recorded for this clone. The V gene is TRBV30, the J gene TRBJ1-1; unclear D gene. This CDR3 has 13 amino acids. Trimming left V 2 bases short and J 0 bases short, with 7 bases between. The germline V gene encodes CDR1 GTSNPN and CDR2 SVGIG (reference sequence). The CDR3 loop reads CAWSLILNTEAFF. The CDR3 nucleotides read TGTGCCTGGAGTCTAATACTGAACACTGAAGCTTTCTTT.

V usage is TRBV7-3 and J usage is TRBJ2-5; 8 bases agree with TRBD2. Unmatched junction bases numbered 5, after V lost 0 bases and J lost 5 bases. CDR1 and CDR2 (germline): SGHTA, FQGTGA. The CDR3 contains 15 residues. CDR3 region: CASSLTSGGGETQYF. CDR3 DNA sequence: TGTGCCAGCAGCTTAACGTCGGGCGGGGGGGAGACCCAGTACTTC.

J is TRBJ2-1 and V is TRBV5-1, with D tentatively TRBD1 or TRBD2 (5 bases each). The CDR3 length is 15 residues. V lost 4 bases and J lost 0, with 11 bases in between. Looked up from germline, CDR1 is SGHRS and CDR2 is YFSETQ. CDR3 DNA sequence: TGCGCCAGCAGCACCGGGACGAGCTCCTACAATGAGCAGTTCTTC. Protein product: CASSTGTSSYNEQFF.

Only one count was recorded for this clone. The chain is built from TRBV10-3 and TRBJ2-1; D might be TRBD2 (7 bases). Trimming pared 6 bases from V and 6 bases from J, leaving 18 bases between. Germline CDR1 reads ENHRY; CDR2 reads SYGVKD. The CDR3 sequence is 15 residues long. Here the CDR3 reads CAIRLGMGGRNEQFF. CDR3 in DNA: TGTGCCATCAGATTAGGAATGGGGGGGCGCAATGAGCAGTTCTTC.

The V call is TRBV10-3, the J call TRBJ1-1; 10 positions agree with TRBD1. The CDR3 length is 13 residues. CDR1 is ENHRY, CDR2 SYGVKD, per germline. J was trimmed by 10 bases and V by 5 bases; bases with no gene match: 7. The DNA of the CDR3 is TGTGCCATCAGTTCCGGGACAGGGGTGATAGCTTTCTTT. Its protein product is CAISSGTGVIAFF.

This clone appeared once. The rearrangement joins TRBV6-5 to TRBJ2-3; no definite D call. From germline, CDR1 is MNHEY and CDR2 SVGAGI. CDR3 length: 14 amino acids. Trimming shortened V by 2 bases and J by 2 bases, and 8 bases separated the two germline ends. Here the CDR3 reads CASSYGSPTDTQYF. The CDR3 region has the DNA TGTGCCAGCAGTTACGGTAGCCCCACAGATACGCAGTATTTT.

The V and J genes are TRBV27 and TRBJ2-1, with 10 bases fitting TRBD2. Germline CDR1 and CDR2: MNHEY and SMNVEV (reference sequence). V gave up 5 bases and J gave up 3 bases; unmatched junction bases: 4. The CDR3 totals 15 residues. CDR3 in amino acids: CASSTSGEIYNEQFF. For the CDR3, the DNA is TGTGCCAGCAGTACTAGCGGGGAGATCTACAATGAGCAGTTCTTC.

This clone showed up just once. The chain recombines TRBV5-5 with TRBJ1-5, with unresolved D. Germline loops: CDR1 SGHKS, CDR2 YYEKEE (reference sequence). The CDR3 loop spans 15 amino acids. V lost 0 bases, J lost 0 bases, and 7 bases lay in between. The CDR3 loop reads CASSLGGHSNQPQHF. The CDR3 DNA follows: TGTGCCAGCAGCTTGGGCGGTCATAGCAATCAGCCCCAGCATTTT.